The entry below gives a single T cell receptor (beta chain) sequence along with its context. The antigen remains unidentified. Mismatch with germline at one junction end may stem from a read error. Germline V gives CDR1 MNHNS, CDR2 SASEGT. This CDR3 is 14 amino acids long. Multiplex PCR in two rounds served to amplify TCR beta CDR3 from genomic DNA. First-round PCR employed TRBV- and TRBJ-specific primers for each gene. One entry per CDR3 protein, called by TCRdb with MiXCR from the multiplex PCR reads. The table includes about 26,000 distinct CDR3 sequences, 25% to 35% detected once. These data belong to a study of prognosis after radiotherapy for stage I lung cancer. Turning to the study itself: Tumor types were squamous cell carcinoma in over 5 patients, adenocarcinoma in over 10.

Study results and limitations: Post-therapy Shannon entropy was lower in patients developing distant metastases following stereotactic body radiation therapy. Samples before stereotactic body radiation therapy had more unique TCR clones (median 10,088 versus 6,861).

The rearrangement links TRBV6-1 to TRBJ1-3; 7 nucleotides match TRBD1. Sequencing was performed on PBMCs, taken before or after stereotactic body radiation therapy (not recorded which). The sequence was obtained from a donor at least 50 years old with non-small cell lung cancer. CDR3 sequence reads: CAISLERTGNTIYF. The CDR3 DNA follows: TGTGCCATCAGTCTTGAACGGACAGGTAACACCATATATTTT.